These 3 T cell receptor beta chains originate from one sample sequenced in a study of blood T cell repertoires in COVID-19. The table came from immunoSEQ multiplex PCR; TCRdb's copy has only in-frame clones and leaves some out. The table lists under 350,000 clones, 75% to 90% of them singletons, with about 4.6% in the top ten. Material for sequencing was peripheral blood. These receptors originate from a man in his forties with acute or convalescent COVID-19.

The chain carries TRBV3-1 (or the pseudogene TRBV3-2) and TRBJ2-1; 7 bases align to TRBD1. Germline V gene data show CDR1 as LGHDT and CDR2 as YNNKEL (reference sequence). The V segment lost 4 bases and the J segment 2 bases; nucleotides outside the gene matches: 5. The CDR3 covers 15 residues. For the CDR3, the DNA is TGTGCCAGCAGCCCAACAGGGGACCCCTACAATGAGCAGTTCTTC. This gives the protein CASSPTGDPYNEQFF.

The V and J genes are TRBV5-1 and TRBJ2-7; 10 positions match TRBD1. The CDR3 loop spans 15 amino acids. The germline V gene encodes CDR1 SGHRS and CDR2 YFSETQ. The V and J ends lost 2 bases and 9 bases, in that order; junction bases with no gene match: 11. The CDR3: CASSFSGTGDTGQYF. The CDR3 DNA reads TGCGCCAGCAGCTTTTCCGGGACAGGGGACACGGGGCAGTACTTC.

This sequence joins TRBV7-8 and TRBJ2-7; a possible D gene is TRBD1 (5 bases). The CDR3 runs to 12 residues. Between the trimmed V and J ends, which lost 2 bases and 6 bases, there was a span of 8 bases. Germline V CDR1 and CDR2: SGHVS, FQNEAQ. CDR3 amino acids: CASSLNRGEQYF. In nucleotides, the CDR3 is TGTGCCAGCAGCTTAAATAGGGGCGAGCAGTACTTC. The full variable domain, with the rest looked up from reference TRBV7-8 and TRBJ2-7, is GAGVSQSPRYKVAKRGQDVALRCDPISGHVSLFWYQQALGQGPEFLTYFQNEAQLDKSGLPSDRFFAERPEGSVSTLKIQRTQQEDSAVYLCASSLNRGEQYFGPGTRLTVT.